The TCR beta chain under discussion was sequenced for a study of OX40 agonist ivuxolimab in advanced cancers. The germline CDR1 and CDR2 sequences are MNHEY and SVGAGI. Trimming shortened V by 3 bases and J by 1 base, and 9 bases separated the two germline ends. The CDR3 runs to 14 residues. Assay used: immunoSEQ multiplex PCR; TCRdb lists only in-frame clones, some missing. The data hold more than 35,000 clones, with about 77% observed a single time. This material consisted of CD4+ or CD8+ T cells sorted from blood, taken in a trial of the OX40 agonist ivuxolimab. The rearrangement links TRBV6-5 to TRBJ1-1, with D unresolved. The sequence was obtained from an adult with an advanced solid tumor such as melanoma, head and neck, liver or kidney cancer. DNA for the CDR3: TGTGCCAGCAGTTATCTCGCTGAGAACACTGAAGCTTTCTTT. Protein: CASSYLAENTEAFF.